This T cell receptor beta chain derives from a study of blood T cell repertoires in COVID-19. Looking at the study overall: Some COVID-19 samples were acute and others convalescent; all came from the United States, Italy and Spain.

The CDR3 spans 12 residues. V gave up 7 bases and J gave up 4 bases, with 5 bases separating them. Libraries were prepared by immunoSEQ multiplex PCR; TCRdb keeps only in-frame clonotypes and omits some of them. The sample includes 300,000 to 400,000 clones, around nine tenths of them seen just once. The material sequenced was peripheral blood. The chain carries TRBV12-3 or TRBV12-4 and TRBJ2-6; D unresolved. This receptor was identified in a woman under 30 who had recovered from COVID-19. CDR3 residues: CASTRGANVLTF. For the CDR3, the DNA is TGTGCCAGCACGCGAGGGGCCAACGTCCTGACTTTC.